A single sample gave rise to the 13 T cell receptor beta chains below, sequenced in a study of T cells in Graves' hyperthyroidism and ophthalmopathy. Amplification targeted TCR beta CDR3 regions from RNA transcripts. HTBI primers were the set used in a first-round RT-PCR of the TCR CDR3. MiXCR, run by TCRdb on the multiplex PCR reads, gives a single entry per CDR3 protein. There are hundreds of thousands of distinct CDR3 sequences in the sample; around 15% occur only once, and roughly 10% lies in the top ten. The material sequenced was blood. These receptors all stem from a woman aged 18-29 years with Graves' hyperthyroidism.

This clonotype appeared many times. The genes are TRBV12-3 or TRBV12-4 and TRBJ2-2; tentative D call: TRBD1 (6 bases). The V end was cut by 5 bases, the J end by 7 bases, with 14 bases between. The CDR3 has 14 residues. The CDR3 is CASSLRGRGGELFF. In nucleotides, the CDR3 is TGTGCCAGCAGTCTCAGGGGAAGGGGCGGGGAGCTGTTTTTT.

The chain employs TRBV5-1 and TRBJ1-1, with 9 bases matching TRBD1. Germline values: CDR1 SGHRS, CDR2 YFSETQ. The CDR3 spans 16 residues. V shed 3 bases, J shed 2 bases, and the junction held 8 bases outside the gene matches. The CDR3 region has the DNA TGCGCCAGCAGCTCCAGACAGGGGGGGGCCAACACTGAAGCTTTCTTT. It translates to CASSSRQGGANTEAFF.

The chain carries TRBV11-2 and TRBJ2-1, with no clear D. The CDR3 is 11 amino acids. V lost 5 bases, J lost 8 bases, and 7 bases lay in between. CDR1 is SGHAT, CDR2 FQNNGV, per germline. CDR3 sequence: CASSHGYEQFF. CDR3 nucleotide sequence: TGTGCCAGCAGCCATGGTTATGAGCAGTTCTTC.

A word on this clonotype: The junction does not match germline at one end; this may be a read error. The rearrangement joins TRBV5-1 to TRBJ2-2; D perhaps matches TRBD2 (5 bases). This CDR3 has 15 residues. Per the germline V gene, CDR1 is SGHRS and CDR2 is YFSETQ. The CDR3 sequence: CASSPNRVYTGELFF. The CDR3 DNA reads TGCGCCAGCAGCCCAAACCGGGTTTACACCGGGGAGCTGTTTTTC.

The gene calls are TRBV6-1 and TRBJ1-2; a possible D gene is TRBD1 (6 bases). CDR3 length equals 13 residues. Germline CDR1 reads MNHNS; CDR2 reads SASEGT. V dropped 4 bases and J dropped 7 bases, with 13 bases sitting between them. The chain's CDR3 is CASSGRRQVGYTF. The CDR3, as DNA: TGTGCCAGCAGTGGCCGTAGACAGGTTGGCTACACCTTC.

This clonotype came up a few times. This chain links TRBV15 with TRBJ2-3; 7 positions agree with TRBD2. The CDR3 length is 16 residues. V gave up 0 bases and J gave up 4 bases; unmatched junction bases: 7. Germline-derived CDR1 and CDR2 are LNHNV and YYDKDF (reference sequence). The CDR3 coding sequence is TGTGCCACCAGCAGAGATCCCGGCGGGAGTGCAGATACGCAGTATTTT. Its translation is CATSRDPGGSADTQYF.

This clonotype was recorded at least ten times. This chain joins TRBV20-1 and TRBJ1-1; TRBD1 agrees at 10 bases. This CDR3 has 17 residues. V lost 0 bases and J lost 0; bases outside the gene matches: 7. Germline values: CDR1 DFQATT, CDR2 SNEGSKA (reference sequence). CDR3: CSARDLWTGGVNTEAFF. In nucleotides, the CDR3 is TGCAGTGCTAGAGATCTCTGGACAGGGGGTGTGAACACTGAAGCTTTCTTT.

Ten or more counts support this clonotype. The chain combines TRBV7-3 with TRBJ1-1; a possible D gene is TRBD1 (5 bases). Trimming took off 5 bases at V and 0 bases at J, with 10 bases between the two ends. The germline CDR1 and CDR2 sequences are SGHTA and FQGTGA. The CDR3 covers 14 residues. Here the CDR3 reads CASSGNRLNTEAFF. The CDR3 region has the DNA TGTGCCAGCAGCGGAAACAGGCTGAACACTGAAGCTTTCTTT.

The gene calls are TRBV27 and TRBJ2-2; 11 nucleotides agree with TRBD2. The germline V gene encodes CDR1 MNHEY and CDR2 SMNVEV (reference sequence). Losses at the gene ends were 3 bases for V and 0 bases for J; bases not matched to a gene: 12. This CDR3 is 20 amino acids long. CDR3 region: CASSFVGPGLAVPNTGELFF. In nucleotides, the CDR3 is TGTGCCAGCAGTTTCGTGGGCCCGGGACTAGCGGTTCCGAACACCGGGGAGCTGTTTTTT.

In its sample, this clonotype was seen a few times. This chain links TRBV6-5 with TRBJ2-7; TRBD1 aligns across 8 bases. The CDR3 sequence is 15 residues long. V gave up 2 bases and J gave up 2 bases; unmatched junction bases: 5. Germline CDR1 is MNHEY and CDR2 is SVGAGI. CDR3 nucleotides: TGTGCCAGCAGTTACCCGGGACAGGCCGCCTACGAGCAGTACTTC. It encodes CASSYPGQAAYEQYF.

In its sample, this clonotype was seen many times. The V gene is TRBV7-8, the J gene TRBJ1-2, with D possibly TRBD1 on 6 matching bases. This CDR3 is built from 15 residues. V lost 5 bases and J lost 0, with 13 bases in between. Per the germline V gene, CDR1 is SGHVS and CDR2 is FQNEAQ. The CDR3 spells CASSPNRVTNYGYTF. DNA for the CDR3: TGTGCCAGCAGCCCCAACAGGGTAACTAACTATGGCTACACCTTC. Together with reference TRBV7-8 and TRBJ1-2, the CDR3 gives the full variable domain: GAGVSQSPRYKVAKRGQDVALRCDPISGHVSLFWYQQALGQGPEFLTYFQNEAQLDKSGLPSDRFFAERPEGSVSTLKIQRTQQEDSAVYLCASSPNRVTNYGYTFGSGTRLTVV.

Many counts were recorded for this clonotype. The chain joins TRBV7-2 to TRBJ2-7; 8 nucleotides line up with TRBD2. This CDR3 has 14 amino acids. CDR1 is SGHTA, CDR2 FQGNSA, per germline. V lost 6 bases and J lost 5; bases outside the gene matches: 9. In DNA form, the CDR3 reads TGTGCCAGCAGACCCAGCGGGAGCCACAACGAGCAGTACTTC. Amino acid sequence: CASRPSGSHNEQYF.

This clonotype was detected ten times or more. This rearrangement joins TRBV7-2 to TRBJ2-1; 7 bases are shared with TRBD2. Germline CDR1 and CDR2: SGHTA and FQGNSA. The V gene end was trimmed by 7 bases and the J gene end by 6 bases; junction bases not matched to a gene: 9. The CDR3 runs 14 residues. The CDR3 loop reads CASTNWGRANEQFF. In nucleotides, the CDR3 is TGTGCCAGCACCAATTGGGGGAGGGCCAATGAGCAGTTCTTC. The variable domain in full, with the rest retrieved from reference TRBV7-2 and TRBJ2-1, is GAGVSQSPSNKVTEKGKDVELRCDPISGHTALYWYRQSLGQGLEFLIYFQGNSAPDKSGLPSDRFSAERTGGSVSTLTIQRTQQEDSAVYLCASTNWGRANEQFFGPGTRLTVL.